Below are 31 T cell receptor beta chains sequenced from a single sample in a study of regulatory T cells in long-lasting Graves disease. Described time point: newly diagnosed GD, antithyroid drugs for less than 3 months. The TCR library was made from RNA that had been extracted from PBMCs in TRIzol. The authors built TCR beta libraries using iRepertoire HTBI primers and Arm-PCR of CDR3 regions. TCRdb recomputed calls from the multiplex PCR reads with MiXCR, one row per CDR3 protein. The table has fewer than 500,000 distinct CDR3 sequences, 15% to 20% seen once. This sample was shared with a second study, whose subject was T cells in Graves' hyperthyroidism and ophthalmopathy.

Sample: peripheral blood mononuclear cells (PBMCs), taken at new diagnosis, from a patient treated with antithyroid drugs. Receptor source: a man aged 35 to 55 with Graves disease.

The chain employs TRBV5-6 and TRBJ1-1; 8 nucleotides match TRBD1. CDR3 length: 13 residues. Germline V gene sequence: CDR1 SGHDT, CDR2 YYEEEE. The ends lost 1 base at V and 12 bases at J; junction bases unmatched: 8. The CDR3 loop reads CASSLRQGTVTFF. The CDR3 DNA is TGTGCCAGCAGCTTGAGACAGGGGACGGTAACTTTCTTT.

This clonotype was recorded many times. The chain links TRBV7-8 to TRBJ2-7; D is unresolved. This CDR3 is built from 14 residues. V was trimmed by 0 bases and J by 0 bases, leaving 6 bases between them. Germline V gene sequence: CDR1 SGHVS, CDR2 FQNEAQ. The CDR3, as DNA: TGTGCCAGCAGCTTAGCTGTGGCCTCCTACGAGCAGTACTTC. Protein sequence: CASSLAVASYEQYF.

This clonotype was seen more than once but under ten times. This chain links TRBV12-3 or TRBV12-4 with TRBJ2-3, with a weak D call TRBD2 (6 bases). The length of the CDR3 is 11 residues. The V end lost 6 bases, the J end lost 6 bases, and 7 bases lay between the germline ends. The chain's CDR3 is CASREGDTQYF. For the CDR3, the DNA is TGTGCCAGCAGGGAGGGGGATACGCAGTATTTT.

This clonotype appeared many times. The chain couples TRBV20-1 to TRBJ2-7; 9 nucleotides align to TRBD2. V shed 1 base and J 3 bases; nucleotides not matched to a gene: 10. The CDR3 is 16 amino acids. The germline CDR1 and CDR2 sequences are DFQATT and SNEGSKA (reference sequence). The CDR3: CSARVGLAGPLYEQYF. The CDR3, as DNA: TGCAGTGCTAGAGTGGGGCTAGCGGGACCTCTCTACGAGCAGTACTTC.

This clonotype was counted many times. The chain carries TRBV28 and TRBJ1-5, with 9 bases matching TRBD1. The V and J ends lost 6 bases and 7 bases, in that order; junction bases with no gene match: 10. Germline V lookup: CDR1 MDHEN, CDR2 SYDVKM. The CDR3 covers 15 residues. The DNA for the CDR3 is TGTGCCAGCAGCTACGACAGGGGGTATGACCAGCCCCAGCATTTT. Its translation: CASSYDRGYDQPQHF.

Many counts were recorded for this clonotype. The CDR3 is CASSFLGTMTDTQYF. The CDR3 DNA reads as TGTGCCAGCAGCTTCCTCGGGACAATGACAGATACGCAGTATTTT. The chain has TRBV2 and TRBJ2-3; a weak D match, TRBD1 (6 bases). The CDR3 has 15 amino acids. The V end lost 6 bases, the J end lost 3 bases, and 16 bases lay between the germline ends. The germline V gene has CDR1 SNHLY and CDR2 FYNNEI.

The sample holds many counts of this clonotype. The chain has TRBV6-1 and TRBJ2-5; 7 nucleotides align to TRBD1. V shed 10 bases, J shed 5 bases, and the junction held 4 bases outside the gene matches. CDR1 is MNHNS, CDR2 SASEGT, per germline. The CDR3 consists of 11 residues. DNA of the CDR3: TGTGCCACTAGGGGACAGGAGACCCAGTACTTC. This gives the protein CATRGQETQYF.

In nucleotides, the CDR3 is TGCGCCAGCAGCTTGGGAATTTTTGGGATGCGGGAAAAACTGTTTTTT. Protein: CASSLGIFGMREKLFF. V usage is TRBV5-1 and J usage is TRBJ1-4; D unresolved. This CDR3 region has 16 residues. The ends were cut back, 0 bases at V and 8 bases at J, with 17 bases in the middle. CDR1 is SGHRS and CDR2 is YFSETQ in the germline V gene. Based on the CDR3 plus reference TRBV5-1 and TRBJ1-4, the full variable domain is KAGVTQTPRYLIKTRGQQVTLSCSPISGHRSVSWYQQTPGQGLQFLFEYFSETQRNKGNFPGRFSGRQFSNSRSEMNVSTLELGDSALYLCASSLGIFGMREKLFFGSGTQLSVL.

This clonotype was counted many times. The genes are TRBV7-9 and TRBJ2-7; weak D call: TRBD1 (6 bases). The CDR3 runs to 16 residues. Germline-derived CDR1 and CDR2 are SEHNR and FQNEAQ (reference sequence). Trimming left V 5 bases short and J 3 bases short, with 20 bases between. CDR3 nucleotide sequence: TGTGCCAGCAGCACCTGGACAGCCAGCCCCCTCTACGAGCAGTACTTC. Amino acids: CASSTWTASPLYEQYF.

This chain joins TRBV29-1 and TRBJ1-4; D not certain. The CDR3 has 12 amino acids. The germline V gene encodes CDR1 SQVTM and CDR2 ANQGSEA. The V gene lost 4 bases and the J gene lost 5 bases, with 8 bases spanning the gap. CDR3 nucleotide sequence: TGCAGCGTTGGGGATCAGAATGAAAAACTGTTTTTT. Translation: CSVGDQNEKLFF.

This clonotype appeared many times. The chain couples TRBV20-1 to TRBJ1-5; 7 bases line up with TRBD1. The CDR3 is made up of 15 amino acids. Trimming took 3 bases from V and 5 from J; bases not matched to a gene: 10. Germline CDR1 DFQATT, CDR2 SNEGSKA (reference sequence). CDR3 region: CSASAAGTAHQPQHF. CDR3 nucleotide sequence: TGCAGTGCTAGTGCCGCCGGGACAGCCCATCAGCCCCAGCATTTT.

This clonotype came up many times. V gene TRBV5-1 combines with J gene TRBJ1-2; D call uncertain. The germline gives CDR1 SGHRS, CDR2 YFSETQ. The V gene lost 4 bases and the J gene lost 7 bases, with 14 bases spanning the gap. The CDR3 runs 13 residues. CDR3 loop: CASSAFTGPGYTF. The CDR3 DNA follows: TGCGCCAGCAGCGCTTTTACTGGGCCTGGCTACACCTTC.

There are a few counts of this clonotype. The chain uses TRBV18 and TRBJ2-1; D could derive from TRBD1 or TRBD2 (5 bases each). Trimming took 4 bases from V and 0 from J, leaving 25 bases between them. This CDR3 is 20 amino acids long. The V gene's germline CDR1 is KGHSH and CDR2 LQKENI. The CDR3 bases are TGTGCCAGCTCACTCCGACTGGTATCTGAGCGGACAAGCTCCTACAATGAGCAGTTCTTC. Translated: CASSLRLVSERTSSYNEQFF.

The chain is built from TRBV10-1 and TRBJ2-4, with a possible D match to TRBD1 (6 bases). V was pared by 7 bases and J by 0 bases, with 28 bases between. This CDR3 region has 20 residues. Germline V gene data show CDR1 as WNHNN and CDR2 as SYGVQD (reference sequence). The CDR3 coding sequence is TGCGCCAGCATTATAGAACGACAGGAGAAGCAGTTACTAGCCAAAAACATTCAGTACTTC. Its translation: CASIIERQEKQLLAKNIQYF.

This clonotype was seen more than once but under ten times. The genes are TRBV12-3 or TRBV12-4 and TRBJ2-5, with D unclear. Trimming took 1 base from V and 5 from J, leaving 20 bases between them. This CDR3 has 17 residues. The CDR3 loop reads CASSLEAWAVRWETQYF. CDR3 bases: TGTGCCAGCAGTTTAGAGGCTTGGGCAGTTAGGTGGGAGACCCAGTACTTC.

This rearrangement joins TRBV6-5 to TRBJ2-1; 12 nucleotides match TRBD2. The J segment lost 10 bases and the V segment lost 4 bases, leaving 8 bases of the junction unmatched. Germline-derived CDR1 and CDR2 are MNHEY and SVGAGI. This CDR3 is built from 15 residues. The CDR3 bases are TGTGCCAGCAGTTCGACTAGCGGGAGTACGTACGAGCAGTTCTTC. The encoded protein is CASSSTSGSTYEQFF.

This clonotype was observed many times. J is TRBJ2-3 and V is TRBV7-2, with TRBD2 identical over 7 bases. The J segment lost 4 bases and the V segment lost 8 bases, leaving 18 bases of the junction unmatched. CDR1 is SGHTA, CDR2 FQGNSA, per germline. The CDR3 spans 17 residues. The CDR3 region has the DNA TGTGCCAGCGCCTCCCAGGCGGGAGCAGCCAAGTCAGATACGCAGTATTTT. Protein sequence: CASASQAGAAKSDTQYF.

Many counts were recorded for this clonotype. The chain has TRBV30 and TRBJ1-1; D call uncertain. Deletions cut 2 bases from V and 3 bases from J, with 4 bases between. Germline V gives CDR1 GTSNPN, CDR2 SVGIG (reference sequence). The CDR3 contains 11 residues. CDR3 sequence: CAWSPYTEAFF. CDR3 bases: TGTGCCTGGAGTCCCTACACTGAAGCTTTCTTT.

For this clonotype: A much larger clone differs by one base, so this may be a read error. This chain links TRBV12-3 or TRBV12-4 with TRBJ2-3; 9 bases are shared with TRBD1. J was trimmed by 0 bases and V by 7 bases; bases with no gene match: 8. The CDR3 has 16 residues. The CDR3 nucleotides read TGTGCCAGCAACCCGGGGACAGGGAGTAGCACAGATACGCAGTATTTT. Protein sequence: CASNPGTGSSTDTQYF.

This clonotype was counted at least ten times. The rearrangement joins TRBV11-2 to TRBJ2-4, with 8 bases aligning to TRBD1. Trimming removed 0 bases from V and 0 bases from J; junction bases left unmatched: 13. This CDR3 is 20 amino acids long. CDR1 and CDR2 (germline): SGHAT, FQNNGV. The CDR3: CASSLDGVYGQGVAKNIQYF. The CDR3 nucleotides are TGTGCCAGCAGCTTAGATGGGGTTTACGGACAGGGAGTAGCCAAAAACATTCAGTACTTC.

There are many counts of this clonotype. The chain employs TRBV7-3 and TRBJ2-1; 10 bases line up with TRBD2. The CDR3 totals 15 residues. The V gene's germline CDR1 is SGHTA and CDR2 FQGTGA. V dropped 4 bases and J dropped 4; count of bases not matched to a gene: 4. CDR3 residues: CASSSSGGLYNEQFF. The CDR3 coding sequence is TGTGCCAGCAGCTCTAGCGGGGGTCTATACAATGAGCAGTTCTTC.

This clonotype has only a few counts. The rearrangement uses TRBV7-9 and TRBJ2-1; 13 bases align to TRBD2. The CDR3 runs to 17 residues. The germline V gene encodes CDR1 SEHNR and CDR2 FQNEAQ (reference sequence). V shed 5 bases, J shed 4 bases, and the junction held 8 bases outside the gene matches. The CDR3 DNA sequence: TGTGCCAGCAGCCGGACTAGCGGGAGTGTGGCATACAATGAGCAGTTCTTC. Its protein is CASSRTSGSVAYNEQFF.

The chain carries TRBV19 and TRBJ2-2; 8 bases map to TRBD2. CDR1 and CDR2 from the germline V gene are LNHDA and SQIVND (reference sequence). J lost 1 base, V lost 5 bases, and 9 bases had no gene match. This CDR3 is 17 amino acids long. CDR3 nucleotides: TGTGCCAGTAGTCGGGGGGGCCAATCTCTGAACACCGGGGAGCTGTTTTTT. Translating gives CASSRGGQSLNTGELFF.

This clonotype was detected many times. This sequence joins TRBV11-2 and TRBJ2-3; no clear D gene. Trimming cost V 3 bases and J 1 base, with 11 bases left between them. The CDR3 is made up of 15 amino acids. Germline CDR1 is SGHAT and CDR2 is FQNNGV. CDR3 residues: CASSFSGGRTDTQYF. CDR3 DNA sequence: TGTGCCAGCAGCTTCTCTGGCGGACGCACAGATACGCAGTATTTT.

This clonotype was observed many times. This chain links TRBV12-3 or TRBV12-4 with TRBJ1-2, with D tentatively TRBD1 (5 bases). This CDR3 comprises 14 residues. Trimming removed 3 bases from V and 4 bases from J, with 12 bases in between. The CDR3 coding sequence is TGTGCCAGCAGTTTTGGGGGAAAAGGCTATGGCTACACCTTC. Protein sequence: CASSFGGKGYGYTF.

This rearrangement joins TRBV27 to TRBJ2-1, with a tentative D call TRBD1 (5 bases). The last part of the DNA fits TRBJ2-5 better; the J call may be wrong. The germline V gene has CDR1 MNHEY and CDR2 SMNVEV (reference sequence). The CDR3 runs 15 residues. CDR3 DNA sequence: TGTGCCAGCAGTCTAACCGGACATAGCCAAGAGACCCAGTACTTC. Protein product: CASSLTGHSQETQYF.

This clonotype has more than one count but fewer than ten. This chain links TRBV11-2 with TRBJ2-7; D possibly corresponds to TRBD2 (6 bases). CDR1 SGHAT and CDR2 FQNNGV come from the germline V gene. This CDR3 is built from 15 residues. The V and J ends lost 5 bases and 0 bases respectively, with 14 bases between them. CDR3 amino acids: CASSPGRGASYEQYF. CDR3 bases: TGTGCCAGCAGCCCCGGGAGAGGGGCCTCCTACGAGCAGTACTTC. The full variable domain, rest sourced from reference TRBV11-2 and TRBJ2-7, is EAGVAQSPRYKIIEKRQSVAFWCNPISGHATLYWYQQILGQGPKLLIQFQNNGVVDDSQLPKDRFSAERLKGVDSTLKIQPAKLEDSAVYLCASSPGRGASYEQYFGPGTRLTVT.

The gene calls are TRBV24-1 and TRBJ1-2, with TRBD1 matching 9 bases. With 0 bases clipped from V and 7 bases from J, the junction kept 2 bases outside the gene matches. Germline V gives CDR1 KGHDR, CDR2 SFDVKD. The CDR3 runs 14 residues. The DNA for the CDR3 is TGTGCCACCAGTGATTTGAGGGACAGGGCTGGCTACACCTTC. Protein sequence: CATSDLRDRAGYTF.

This clonotype was counted many times. The gene calls are TRBV12-3 or TRBV12-4 and TRBJ2-1; 9 nucleotides line up with TRBD2. Trimming cost V 6 bases and J 0 bases; bases outside gene matches: 6. The length of the CDR3 is 16 residues. CDR3 in DNA: TGTGCCAGCAGCCCTGGACTAGCGCTCTCCTACAATGAGCAGTTCTTC. It encodes CASSPGLALSYNEQFF.

This clonotype has at least ten counts. The CDR3 spells CASSPPAATGELFF. Written as DNA, the CDR3 is TGTGCCAGCTCACCACCTGCCGCGACCGGGGAGCTGTTTTTT. The chain recombines TRBV18 with TRBJ2-2, with D unresolved. CDR1 is KGHSH, CDR2 LQKENI, per germline. Between the trimmed V and J ends, which lost 0 bases and 5 bases, there was a span of 7 bases. This CDR3 region has 14 residues.

In this sample, this clonotype turned up many times. The chain employs TRBV28 and TRBJ2-1; D not certain. V lost 2 bases and J lost 9, with 8 bases in between. Germline lookup yields CDR1 MDHEN and CDR2 SYDVKM. CDR3 length: 12 amino acids. The CDR3 coding sequence is TGTGCCAGCAGTTTAAACCCGTCTGAGCAGTTCTTC. It specifies CASSLNPSEQFF.